A selection of T cell receptor beta chains follows, all from one sample in a study of response to subunit inactivated influenza vaccine. TCRdb independently ran MiXCR on the RT-PCR reads; one entry per CDR3 protein. Of about 500,000 distinct CDR3 sequences listed, 13% are singletons. Sequenced here: PBMCs from blood, sampled about 40 days after vaccination. These receptors all come from a man aged 45-65 years who received an inactivated influenza vaccine. CDR3s include the opening cysteine and the closing phenylalanine or tryptophan. The D gene is left open where the match is weak. Size tells how often a clone was seen (once, few, many) or the class of an expanded clone, and some rows leave it out.

TRBD2	TRBV10-3	TRBJ2-7	.	TGTGCCATCAGTGTAGCGGGAGGGGGCTCCGAGCAGTACTTC	CAISVAGGGSEQYF
.	TRBV20-1	TRBJ1-2	few	TGCAGTGCCCCAAAGGGACCGGGGTCCCTAAGGGACTATGGCTACACCTTC	CSAPKGPGSLRDYGYTF
TRBD2	TRBV6-2/TRBV6-3	TRBJ2-1	few	TGTGCCAGCAGTTACTCGAGCCTAGCGGGGGTCTACAATGAGCAGTTCTTC	CASSYSSLAGVYNEQFF
TRBD1	TRBV5-1	TRBJ2-7	few	TGCGCCAGCAGCTTGGGTTTAGCGACAGGGGATGTGGCCTACGAGCAGTACTTC	CASSLGLATGDVAYEQYF
.	TRBV20-1	TRBJ1-2	once	TGCAGTGCTGGGGGGGGACCTCGGAGGGATGGCTACACCTTC	CSAGGGPRRDGYTF
.	TRBV11-2	TRBJ1-2	few	TGTGCCAGCAGCTTAGATCGCCAGGCTAACTATGGCTACACCTTC	CASSLDRQANYGYTF
.	TRBV20-1	TRBJ2-7	.	TGCAGTGCTAGAGAGAATCGTCTTAGCTCCTACGAGCAGTACTTC	CSARENRLSSYEQYF
.	TRBV7-3	TRBJ1-1	few	TGTGCCAGCAGTCCAGGGGCCGCCGCCGGGGAAGCTTTCTTT	CASSPGAAAGEAFF
.	TRBV7-2	TRBJ2-7	.	TGTGCCAGCAGGGCAGGGGAAACCTCCTACGAGCAGTACTTC	CASRAGETSYEQYF
TRBD2	TRBV7-2	TRBJ2-3	few	TGTGCCAGCAGCCCGATAGCGGGGGGGCCGGGAGATACGCAGTATTTT	CASSPIAGGPGDTQYF
TRBD2	TRBV7-9	TRBJ2-5	.	TGTGCCAGCAGCCCTAGCGGGGGGGCCCGAGAGACCCAGTACTTC	CASSPSGGARETQYF
TRBD2	TRBV11-1	TRBJ2-2	few	TGTGCCAGCAGCCACGGGAGGACCGGGGAGCTGTTTTTT	CASSHGRTGELFF
.	TRBV28	TRBJ2-6	few	TGTGCCAGCAGTTTATACAGATTAAGCTCTGGGGCCAACGTCCTGACTTTC	CASSLYRLSSGANVLTF
TRBD1	TRBV7-2	TRBJ2-3	.	TGTGCCAGCTTACGGGACAGGAGCACAGATACGCAGTATTTT	CASLRDRSTDTQYF
.	TRBV14	TRBJ2-5	.	TGTGCCAGCAGCCGATATACAAATAACAACCAAGAGACCCAGTACTTC	CASSRYTNNNQETQYF
.	TRBV10-1	TRBJ1-1	few	TGCGCCAGCACATCCGACGATGGGGGTCCCACTGAAGCTTTCTTT	CASTSDDGGPTEAFF
.	TRBV20-1	TRBJ2-2	.	TGCAGTGCTAGAGGGCCGGGACTGGCGAACACCGGGGAGCTGTTTTTT	CSARGPGLANTGELFF
TRBD2	TRBV7-9	TRBJ2-5	.	TGTGCCAGCAGCTCTAGCGGGAGTCCAGAGACCCAGTACTTC	CASSSSGSPETQYF
TRBD2	TRBV6-2/TRBV6-3	TRBJ2-2	once	TGTGCCAGCAGTCCAGCCCTACTAGCGTCGAACACCGGGGAGCTGTTTTTT	CASSPALLASNTGELFF
.	TRBV5-1	TRBJ1-2	.	TGCGCCAGCAGCTTGCACGAGGAGTATGGCTACACCTTC	CASSLHEEYGYTF
.	TRBV7-9	TRBJ1-2	.	TGTGCCAGCAGACCCGGACTGAGCTACACCTTC	CASRPGLSYTF
.	TRBV5-4	TRBJ2-2	.	TGTGCCAGCAGAGACGGACGGACGAACACCGGGGAGCTGTTTTTT	CASRDGRTNTGELFF
.	TRBV6-5	TRBJ2-1	many	TGTGCCAGCAAGACCGCATCGGAGCAGTTCTTC	CASKTASEQFF